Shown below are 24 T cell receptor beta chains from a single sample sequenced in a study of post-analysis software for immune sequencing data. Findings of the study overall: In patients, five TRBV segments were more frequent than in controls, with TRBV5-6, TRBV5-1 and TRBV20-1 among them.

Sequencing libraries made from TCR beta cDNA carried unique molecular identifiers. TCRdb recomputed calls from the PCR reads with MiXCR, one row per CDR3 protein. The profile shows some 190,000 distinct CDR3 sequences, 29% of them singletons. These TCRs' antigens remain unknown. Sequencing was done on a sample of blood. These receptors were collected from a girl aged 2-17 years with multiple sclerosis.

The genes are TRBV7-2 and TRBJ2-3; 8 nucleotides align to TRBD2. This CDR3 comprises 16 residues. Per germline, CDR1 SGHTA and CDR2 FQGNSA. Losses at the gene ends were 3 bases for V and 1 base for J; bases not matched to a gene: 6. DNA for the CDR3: TGTGCCAGCAGCTTGCTGCCAGCGGGGGGCACAGATACGCAGTATTTT. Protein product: CASSLLPAGGTDTQYF.

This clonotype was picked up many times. The CDR3: CSARSRLAGGYNEQFF. In DNA, the CDR3 is TGCAGTGCTAGATCGCGACTAGCGGGAGGCTACAATGAGCAGTTCTTC. The chain couples TRBV20-1 to TRBJ2-1, with 13 bases lining up with TRBD2. The trim removed 2 bases at V and 3 bases at J, leaving 4 bases unmatched. This CDR3 contains 16 residues. CDR1 is DFQATT, CDR2 SNEGSKA, per germline (reference sequence).

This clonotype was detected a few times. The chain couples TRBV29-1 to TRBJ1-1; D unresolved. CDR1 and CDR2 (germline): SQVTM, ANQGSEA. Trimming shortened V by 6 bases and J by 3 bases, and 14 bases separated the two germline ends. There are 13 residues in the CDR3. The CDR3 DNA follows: TGCAGCGTACTGACCGGCGGGGACACTGAAGCTTTCTTT. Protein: CSVLTGGDTEAFF.

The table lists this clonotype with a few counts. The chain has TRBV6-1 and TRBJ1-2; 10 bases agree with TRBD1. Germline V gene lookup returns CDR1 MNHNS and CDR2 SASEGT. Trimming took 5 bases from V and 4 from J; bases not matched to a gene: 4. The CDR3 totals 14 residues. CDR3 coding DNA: TGTGCCAGCAGTAGACAGGGGGCCGGCTATGGCTACACCTTC. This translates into CASSRQGAGYGYTF.

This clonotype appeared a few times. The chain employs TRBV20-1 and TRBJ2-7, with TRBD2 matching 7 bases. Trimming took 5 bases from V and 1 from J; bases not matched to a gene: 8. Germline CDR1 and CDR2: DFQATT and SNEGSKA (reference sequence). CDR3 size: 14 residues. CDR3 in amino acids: CSARGLTASYEQYF. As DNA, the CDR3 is TGCAGTGCTCGGGGACTAACGGCTTCCTACGAGCAGTACTTC.

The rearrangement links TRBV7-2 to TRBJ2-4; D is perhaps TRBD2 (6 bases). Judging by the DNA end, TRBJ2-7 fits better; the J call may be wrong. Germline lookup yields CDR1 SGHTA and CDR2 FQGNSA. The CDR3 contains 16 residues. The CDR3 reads CASSLDGTFGAYEQYF. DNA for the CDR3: TGTGCCAGCAGCTTAGATGGGACTTTTGGGGCCTACGAGCAGTACTTC.

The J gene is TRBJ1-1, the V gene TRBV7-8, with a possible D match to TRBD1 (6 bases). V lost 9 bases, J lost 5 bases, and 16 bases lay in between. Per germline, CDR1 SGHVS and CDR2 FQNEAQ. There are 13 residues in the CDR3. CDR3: CASGFDRFTEAFF. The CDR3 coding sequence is TGTGCCAGTGGGTTCGACAGGTTTACTGAAGCTTTCTTT.

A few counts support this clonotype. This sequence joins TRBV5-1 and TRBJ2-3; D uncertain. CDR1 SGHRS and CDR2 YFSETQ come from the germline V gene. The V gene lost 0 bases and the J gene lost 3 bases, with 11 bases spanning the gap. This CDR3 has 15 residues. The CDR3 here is CASSLADGGTDTQYF. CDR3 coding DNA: TGCGCCAGCAGCTTGGCCGACGGCGGAACAGATACGCAGTATTTT.

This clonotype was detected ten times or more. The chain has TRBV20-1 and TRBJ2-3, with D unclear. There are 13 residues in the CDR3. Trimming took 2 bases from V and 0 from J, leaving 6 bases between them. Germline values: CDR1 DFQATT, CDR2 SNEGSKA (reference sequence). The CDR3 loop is CSARIISTDTQYF. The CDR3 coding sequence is TGCAGTGCTAGAATTATTAGCACAGATACGCAGTATTTT.

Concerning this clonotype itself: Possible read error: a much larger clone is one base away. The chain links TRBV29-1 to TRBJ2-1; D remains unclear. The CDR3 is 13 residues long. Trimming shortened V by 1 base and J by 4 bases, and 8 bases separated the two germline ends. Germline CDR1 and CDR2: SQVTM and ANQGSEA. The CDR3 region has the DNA TGCAGCGTTGAAGCCCTTATTTACAATGAGCAGTTCTTC. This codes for CSVEALIYNEQFF.

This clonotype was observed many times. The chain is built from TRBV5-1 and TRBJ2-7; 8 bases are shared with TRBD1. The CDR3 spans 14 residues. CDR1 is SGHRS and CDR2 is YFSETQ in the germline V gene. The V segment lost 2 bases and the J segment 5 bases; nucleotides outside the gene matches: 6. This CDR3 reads CASSFSRGQDEQYF. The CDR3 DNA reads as TGCGCCAGCAGCTTTTCCAGGGGGCAAGACGAGCAGTACTTC.

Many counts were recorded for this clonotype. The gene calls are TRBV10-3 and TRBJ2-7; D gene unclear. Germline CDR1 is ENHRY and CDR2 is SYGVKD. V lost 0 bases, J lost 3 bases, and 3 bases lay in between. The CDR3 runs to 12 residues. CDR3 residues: CAISESFYEQYF. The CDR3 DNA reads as TGTGCCATCAGTGAGTCGTTCTACGAGCAGTACTTC.

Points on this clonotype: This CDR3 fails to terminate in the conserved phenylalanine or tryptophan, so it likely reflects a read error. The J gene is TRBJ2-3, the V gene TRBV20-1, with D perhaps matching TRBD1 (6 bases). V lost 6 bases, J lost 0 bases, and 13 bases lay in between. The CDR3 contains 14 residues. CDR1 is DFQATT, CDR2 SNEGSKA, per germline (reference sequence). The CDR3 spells CSAQAGVSTDTQYL. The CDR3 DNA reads TGCAGTGCCCAGGCAGGGGTCAGCACAGATACGCAGTATTTG.

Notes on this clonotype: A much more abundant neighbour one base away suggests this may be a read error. In DNA, the CDR3 is TGTGCCAGCAGCCAAGACTCAGACTTCTCTGGGGCCAACGTCCGGACTTTC. It translates to CASSQDSDFSGANVRTF. The J gene is TRBJ2-6, the V gene TRBV3-1; weak D call: TRBD1 (5 bases). This CDR3 has 17 amino acids. CDR1 is LGHDT and CDR2 is YNNKEL in the germline V gene (reference sequence).

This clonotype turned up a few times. The CDR3 spells CASSPSLVTGGNYGYTF. In DNA form, the CDR3 reads TGTGCCAGCTCACCATCTTTAGTTACAGGGGGTAACTATGGCTACACCTTC. This chain uses TRBV18 with TRBJ1-2; 8 bases line up with TRBD1. The V gene's germline CDR1 is KGHSH and CDR2 LQKENI. The CDR3 is 17 amino acids. The trim removed 2 bases at V and 1 base at J, leaving 9 bases unmatched.

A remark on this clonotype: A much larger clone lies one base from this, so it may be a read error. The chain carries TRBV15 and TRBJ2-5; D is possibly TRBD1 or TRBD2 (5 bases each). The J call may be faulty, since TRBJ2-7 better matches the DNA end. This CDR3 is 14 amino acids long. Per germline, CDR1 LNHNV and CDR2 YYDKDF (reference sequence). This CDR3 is CAASRDGVVNEQYF. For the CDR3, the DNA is TGTGCCGCCAGCAGGGACGGGGTCGTTAACGAGCAGTACTTC.

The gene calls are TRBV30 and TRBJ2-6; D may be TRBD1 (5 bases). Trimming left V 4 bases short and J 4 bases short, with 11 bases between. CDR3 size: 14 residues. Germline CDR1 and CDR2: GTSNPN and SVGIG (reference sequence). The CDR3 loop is CAWNSGSGANVLTF. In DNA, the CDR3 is TGTGCCTGGAACTCAGGGTCCGGGGCCAACGTCCTGACTTTC.

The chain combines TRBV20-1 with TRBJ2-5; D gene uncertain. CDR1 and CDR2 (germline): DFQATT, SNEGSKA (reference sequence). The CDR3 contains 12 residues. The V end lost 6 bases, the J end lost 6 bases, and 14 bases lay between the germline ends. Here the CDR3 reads CSAPDWGQTQYF. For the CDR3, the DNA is TGCAGTGCCCCCGATTGGGGTCAGACCCAGTACTTC.

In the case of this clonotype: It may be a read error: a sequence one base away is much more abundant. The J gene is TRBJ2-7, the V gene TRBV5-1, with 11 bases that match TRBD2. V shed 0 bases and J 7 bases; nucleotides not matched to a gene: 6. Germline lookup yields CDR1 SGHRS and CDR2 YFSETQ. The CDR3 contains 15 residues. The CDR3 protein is CASSLDNSGRGEQYF. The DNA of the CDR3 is TGCGCCAGCAGCTTGGATAATAGCGGGAGGGGAGAGCAGTACTTC.

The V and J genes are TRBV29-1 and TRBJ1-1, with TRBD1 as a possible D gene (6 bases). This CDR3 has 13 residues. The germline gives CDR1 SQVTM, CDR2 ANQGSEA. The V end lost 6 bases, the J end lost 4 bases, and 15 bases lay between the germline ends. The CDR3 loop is CSVRRGGSTEAFF. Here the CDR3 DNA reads TGCAGCGTCAGAAGGGGGGGGTCCACTGAAGCTTTCTTT.

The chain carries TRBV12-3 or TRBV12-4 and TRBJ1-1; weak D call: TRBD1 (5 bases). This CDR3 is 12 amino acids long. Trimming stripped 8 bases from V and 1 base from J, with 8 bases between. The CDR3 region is CASARGNTEAFF. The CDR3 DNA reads TGTGCCAGCGCTAGGGGGAACACTGAAGCTTTCTTT.

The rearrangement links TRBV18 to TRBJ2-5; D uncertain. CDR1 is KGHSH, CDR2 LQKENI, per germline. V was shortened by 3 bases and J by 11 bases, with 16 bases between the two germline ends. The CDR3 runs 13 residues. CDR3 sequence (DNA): TGTGCCAGCTCACCGGGGTTCTTTTACGGGCAGTACTTC. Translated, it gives CASSPGFFYGQYF.

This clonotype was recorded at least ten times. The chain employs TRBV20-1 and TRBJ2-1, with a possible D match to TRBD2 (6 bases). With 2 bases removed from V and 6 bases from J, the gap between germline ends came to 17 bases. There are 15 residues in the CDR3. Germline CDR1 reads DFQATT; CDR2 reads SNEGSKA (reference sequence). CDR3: CSARFVGGSRNEQFF. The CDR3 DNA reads TGCAGTGCTAGATTTGTGGGGGGTTCTCGCAATGAGCAGTTCTTC.

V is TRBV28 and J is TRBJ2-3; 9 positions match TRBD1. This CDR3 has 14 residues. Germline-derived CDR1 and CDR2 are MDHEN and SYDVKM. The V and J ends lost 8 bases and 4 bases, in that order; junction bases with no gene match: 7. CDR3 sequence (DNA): TGTGCCAGCCGGGACAGGGCCTTCCCAGATACGCAGTATTTT. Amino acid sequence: CASRDRAFPDTQYF.